This T cell receptor (beta chain) was sequenced during a study of cytomegalovirus exposure and HLA in healthy donors. Study-level points and caveats: As confirmed in vitro, a few CMV-associated chains were specific for CMV antigens.

Trimming left V 6 bases short and J 4 bases short, with 12 bases between. Looked up from germline, CDR1 is MNHEY and CDR2 is SVGAGI. The CDR3 loop spans 13 amino acids. In the PCR, 60 Vbeta and 13 Jbeta primers were used. Generated by immunoSEQ multiplex PCR, the TCRdb table keeps only in-frame clones and is missing some. The table shows some 120,000 clones, with nearly 80% occurring only once. Remarks on this clone: As yet, its antigen is unknown.

Sample: PBMCs. The TCR was taken from a woman in her thirties or forties in good health and CMV-seronegative. V and J are TRBV6-5 and TRBJ1-2; D perhaps matches TRBD1 (5 bases). The CDR3 DNA follows: TGTGCCAGCAGCCCCGACAGCCGCTATGGCTACACCTTC. This translates into CASSPDSRYGYTF.